This entry is about one T cell receptor (beta chain). Per the authors' pipeline: Researchers report that nucleated cell counts were estimated from reference gene primer amplification. Sequencing used immunoSEQ multiplex PCR; TCRdb keeps in-frame clones, though not all of them. V and J calls and clone size are copied from that table; D and trimming were computed from the DNA. Of 45,000 to 55,000 clones listed, roughly 80% are singletons. The data originate from a study of blood T cell repertoires in COVID-19. Overall study context: The United States, Italy and Spain were the sources of the acute and convalescent COVID-19 samples. Sample material is recorded as cDNA or gDNA derived from T cells, B-cell-depleted T cells, or PBMCs.

Germline loops: CDR1 LGHDT, CDR2 YNNKEL (reference sequence). The CDR3 length is 16 residues. The V end lost 2 bases, the J end lost 0 bases, and 11 bases lay between the germline ends. The V call is TRBV3-1 (or the pseudogene TRBV3-2), the J call TRBJ2-1; no definite D call. The TCR comes from a human donor in a cohort sampled during active COVID-19. The sample taken for sequencing was peripheral blood. The CDR3: CASSQTSLSSYNEQFF. DNA for the CDR3: TGTGCCAGCAGCCAAACCTCGTTGAGCTCCTACAATGAGCAGTTCTTC.